Listed here is a single T cell receptor beta chain. The target antigen is unknown. Everyone who donated was a healthy Caucasian. V was trimmed by 5 bases and J by 4 bases, leaving 15 bases between them. The CDR3 length is 14 residues. Germline loops: CDR1 DFQATT, CDR2 SNEGSKA (reference sequence). This record belongs to a study of identical twins. Study results and limitations: Out-of-frame TCR alpha sharing in monozygotic twins exceeded recombination model predictions.

MiXCR, applied by TCRdb to the 5' RACE reads, yields one record per CDR3 protein. The table has 200,000 to 300,000 distinct CDR3 sequences, 9.5% to 15% seen once. In addition, the sample was reused for a study of yellow fever vaccine responses in identical twins. In that study: Convergence reportedly seemed to mark part of the twins' vaccine T cell response, with personalization marking the rest.

The chain has TRBV20-1 and TRBJ2-1; TRBD1 might be the D (6 bases). Sample: memory (CD45RO+) T cells sorted from blood. This TCR derives from a woman younger than 35 in good health. In DNA, the CDR3 is TGCAGTGCTTTTCCGGGACAACGTTACAATGAGCAGTTCTTC. This translates into CSAFPGQRYNEQFF.